This TCR beta chain was documented in a study of glioma-infiltrating T cells after dendritic cell vaccination. Whole-study findings and limits: TCR clonality showed no direct relationship with survival.

The time point was: after dendritic cell vaccination, including at tumor progression/relapse. On this clone itself: Antigen: not known.

Data came from immunoSEQ multiplex PCR; TCRdb stores just in-frame clones and leaves some out. Among tens of thousands of clones listed, 87% were seen once. V was cut by 8 bases and J by 2 bases, with 18 bases left in between. CDR3 length: 16 residues. Germline V gene lookup returns CDR1 MGHDK and CDR2 SYGVNS. This clonotype originated in a human donor with glioblastoma. Source: blood, taken after dendritic cell vaccination. The J gene is TRBJ1-4, the V gene TRBV25-1; weak D call: TRBD1 (5 bases). The CDR3 reads CASPSPRGRTNEKLFF. The CDR3 bases are TGTGCCAGCCCCTCCCCGCGGGGGAGGACTAATGAAAAACTGTTTTTT.